The entry below describes one T cell receptor (beta chain). What this receptor recognizes is not known. No base quality values were provided; no much bigger clone lies one nucleotide off. The data are from a study of cytomegalovirus exposure and HLA in healthy donors (dated by TCRdb to about 2017). The study in broad terms: In an earlier analysis of fewer than 750 of the donors, about 260 Gb of sequence data and roughly 100 million unique TCR beta sequences from about 179 million T cells were reported. Approximately 300 gigabases of sequencing data and 75 million to 85 million unique TCR sequences made up an early release that covered under 750 HLA-typed donors. The genetic ancestry cluster associated with self-reported Caucasian donors included 70% to 85% of the approximately 400 genotyped donors. The study aimed to test whether cataloging public T cell receptors could reveal signatures of past pathogen exposure. The study profiled the T cell repertoires of hundreds of subjects by immunosequencing and related them to cytomegalovirus serostatus. A separate validation cohort of about 110 different subjects was used in addition to the approximately 670-subject first cohort. To predict cytomegalovirus infection status, the study combined high-throughput TCR immunosequencing, statistical association of individual TCRs with disease status, and machine learning. To study patterns of TCR occurrence, a later analysis re-analyzed previously published TCR beta repertoires from around 670 donors and added high-resolution HLA genotyping. Rather than using new phenotypic data, the later analysis identified candidate immune exposures from TCR beta sequences and from how often those sequences occurred across donors. An earlier analysis of around 640 of the donors used high-throughput TCR beta sequencing to judge whether each TCR beta V gene segment behaved as functional or pseudogenic. Donor age, sex, ethnicity and CMV serostatus were compiled alongside the repertoire data. A later genetic analysis used genome-wide SNP genotypes for about 65% of the roughly 670 donors, treating that subset as a discovery cohort. Every repertoire in the discovery cohort had been generated on one and the same sequencing platform. HLA typing included class I and class II loci at four-digit resolution. Typing coverage differed by locus: A, B, C, DRB1 and DQB1 were typed in roughly 620-640 donors, DQA1 in around 500, DPA1 in 600 to 610, and DPB1 in around 490. A handful of DR-DQ haplotypes were handled as single units for association and clustering because linkage in the cohort was strong. Among about 360 genotyped donors of the cohort, an average of around 240,000 unique TCR beta nucleotide sequences were sequenced per donor, 15% to 20% of them non-productive. Paper-wide results and their limitations: According to a later analysis, most CMV-associated TCR beta chains appeared to be HLA-restricted, and the HLA associations seemed to be driven largely by CMV exposure. According to a later analysis, TCR association rates differed among HLA loci, with DRB1 alleles showing the most associated TCRs and HLA-C alleles showing the fewest. V-gene and J-gene trimming of TCR beta chains was associated with a missense DCLRE1C variant in a later genetic analysis, and the association was replicated in an independent cohort. At a false discovery rate of 0.05, a later analysis linked about 16,000 TCR beta sequences to specific HLA alleles. The presence/absence analyses assumed that sequencing depth was roughly uniform across donors, and that assumption may not be true. The classifier was reported to diagnose cytomegalovirus status with high specificity and sensitivity in both the original and validation cohorts. The sequencing pipeline was judged likely to have produced a cluster of highly shared sequence variants as a technical artifact. A later analysis found that HLA-associated TCR beta chains were more clonally expanded and had lower generation probabilities than equally common non-associated chains. A further reported finding was that TCR beta sequences accurately predicted the HLA-A and HLA-B alleles for most subjects in the first cohort. According to a later analysis, parvovirus B19, influenza, CMV and Epstein-Barr virus appeared linked to several top co-occurrence clusters. Three of the identified cytomegalovirus-associated TCR beta chains were confirmed in vitro to be specific for cytomegalovirus antigens. While some public TCRs were present in many individuals, most TCR sequences turned up only very rarely across donors. An earlier analysis of 587 of the donors showed that most TCR beta V segments appeared in productive rearrangements either about 87% or about 30% of the time, which broadly matched IMGT annotations. The only immune exposure information available for the cohort was CMV serostatus. Compared with the 666-donor mean, donors in an Asian-associated ancestry cluster had fewer N-insertions in productive TCRs, according to a later genetic analysis. Strong co-occurrence of HLA alleles, especially DR and DQ, made assigning TCR associations to individual alleles difficult. Because counts were too low, roughly 16 rarely observed V segments, including chromosome 9 orphons, were left out of the earlier analysis of roughly 600 of the donors. The cohort was sequenced for TCR beta chains only, and without alpha or paired-chain data the features that could be detected were limited. The authors suggested that the approach could potentially be generalized to other disease states and immunological phenotypes. Correlated functional status among segregating V segments might reflect linkage disequilibrium, but an unknown experimental factor could not be ruled out. The study listed approximately 160 TCR beta chains as associated with cytomegalovirus. Because HLA typing was unavailable for some donors at each locus, only the typed subset was used in association tests.

Library creation used the immunoSEQ multiplex PCR assay. The multiplex PCR relied on a mix of 60 forward primers for TCR Vbeta segments and 13 reverse primers for TCR Jbeta segments. Amplification of the CDR3 region of rearranged TCR beta genes was performed with a multiplex PCR assay on genomic DNA. Amplified TCR beta libraries were sequenced as 87-base-pair reads on the Illumina HiSeq System. The authors' pipeline ran thus. A later analysis counted tens of millions of unique TCR beta chains across the 600 to 850 repertoires, and around 12 million of these chains were shared by at least two donors. A nearest-neighbor algorithm error-corrected the raw reads and collapsed the reads into unique sequences, merging closely related sequences to remove PCR and sequencing errors. V, D and J gene segments were assigned by aligning CDR3 sequences to IMGT reference sequences. For a sequence to be retained, a match of at least six nucleotides was required to both a V gene segment and a J gene segment. A rearrangement was called productive if the CDR3 had no stop codons and remained in frame with V and J, and every other rearrangement was called non-productive. Following IMGT convention, CDR3 was defined as the stretch from the second conserved V-encoded cysteine up to the conserved J-encoded phenylalanine. Sequences without an unambiguous match to a single V gene segment were excluded from the earlier analysis of over 500 of the donors. An earlier analysis of around 600 of the donors classified V segments as functional when productive rearrangements were above 56.7% and as segregating when the standard deviation between donors was above 5%. A statistical classification framework was built for diagnosing cytomegalovirus status from the catalog of TCR beta chain sequences. In a later analysis, V and J genes were assigned by comparing TCR nucleotide sequences against IMGT/GENE-DB human TR gene sequences. A later analysis assigned CDR3 sequences and most-parsimonious VDJ recombination scenarios with the TCRdist pipeline. In a later analysis, each TCR beta chain was defined by its CDR3 amino acid sequence together with its V-gene family, and reads without a unique V-gene family were excluded. A later analysis removed 592 highly shared, low-generation-probability nucleotide sequences to deal with suspected cross-contamination and a sequencing artifact. In a later analysis, a clonal expansion index for each public chain was calculated from normalized within-repertoire ranks of inferred template counts. Generation probabilities in a later analysis came from a VDJ recombination model fitted to out-of-frame rearrangements, and those results were checked against IGoR. Hypergeometric tests were used in a later analysis to score TCR-TCR, TCR-HLA and TCR-CMV co-occurrence, with a repertoire-size bias correction applied to the TCR pairs. In a later analysis, false discovery rates were estimated by permuting HLA or CMV assignments 20 times. A later analysis grouped co-occurring TCRs with DBSCAN, adding TCRdist sequence similarity when clustering within HLA-allele-positive subsets. Co-occurrence clustering excluded repertoires with fewer than 30,000 or more than 120,000 public chains, plus five with anomalous nucleotide sharing. TCRdb mirrors the immuneACCESS table, restricted to in-frame sequences. Some clones are absent from its copies; in checked studies, under half trace to an unresolved V gene, and the reason for the others is unknown. V and J calls and clone size are those listed in that table; D and trimming were worked out from the DNA. This sample is represented by 120,000 to 150,000 clones; 75% to 80% of them were singletons. Around 0.7% of the sample is in the top ten clones.

The cohort comprised several hundred healthy bone marrow donors. All cohort members were sampled while nominally healthy, although unrecorded immune exposures were likely present. The donor was CMV seronegative and was included in the group of around 320 seronegative cohort members. Each donor provided a peripheral blood sample, and peripheral blood mononuclear cells were used for TCR beta sequencing. Genomic DNA extraction from the blood cell samples was performed with the Qiagen DNeasy Blood Extraction Kit. Sequenced sample: PBMCs. The clonotype comes from a male donor in good health and CMV-seronegative.

The DNA sequence is given as TGTGCCAGCAGCCCAAGGGACAGCGGCCGGAACATTCAGTACTTC. Translated, this is CASSPRDSGRNIQYF. Here the chain combines TRBV7-2 and TRBJ2-4, and 7 bases in between align with TRBD1. Counted from cysteine to phenylalanine, this CDR3 has 15 amino acids. The only DNA kept is the CDR3, 45 bases in frame from the first base. From the germline V gene, CDR1 is SGHTA and CDR2 is FQGNSA. V is pruned by 5 bases and J by 7 bases, leaving 11 bases of the junction without a gene match.